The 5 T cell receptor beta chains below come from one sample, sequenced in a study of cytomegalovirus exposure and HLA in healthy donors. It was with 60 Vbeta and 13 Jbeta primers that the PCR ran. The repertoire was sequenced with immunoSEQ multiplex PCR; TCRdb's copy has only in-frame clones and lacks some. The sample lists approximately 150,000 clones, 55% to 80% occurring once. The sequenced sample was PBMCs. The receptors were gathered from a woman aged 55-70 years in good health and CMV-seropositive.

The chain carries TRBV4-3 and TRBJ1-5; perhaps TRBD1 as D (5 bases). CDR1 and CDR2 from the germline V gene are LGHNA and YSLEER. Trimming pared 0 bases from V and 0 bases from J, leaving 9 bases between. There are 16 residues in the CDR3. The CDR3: CASSQDRGGSNQPQHF. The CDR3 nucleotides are TGCGCCAGCAGCCAAGATCGGGGGGGTAGCAATCAGCCCCAGCATTTT.

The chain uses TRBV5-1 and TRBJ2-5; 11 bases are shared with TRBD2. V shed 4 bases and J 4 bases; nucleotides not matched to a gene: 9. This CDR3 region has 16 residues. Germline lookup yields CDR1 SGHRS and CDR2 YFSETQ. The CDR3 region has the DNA TGCGCCAGCAGCCGGGGGGGACTAGCGGTTGGAGAGACCCAGTACTTC. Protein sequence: CASSRGGLAVGETQYF.

For the CDR3, the DNA is TGTGCCAGCAGTTCAGGGGGCCGCTCCTACGAGCAGTACTTC. Residues: CASSSGGRSYEQYF. The V and J genes are TRBV6-5 and TRBJ2-7, with 8 bases lining up with TRBD1. J gave up 0 bases and V 4 bases, and 2 bases lay outside the gene matches. The germline V gene encodes CDR1 MNHEY and CDR2 SVGAGI. This CDR3 is 14 amino acids long.

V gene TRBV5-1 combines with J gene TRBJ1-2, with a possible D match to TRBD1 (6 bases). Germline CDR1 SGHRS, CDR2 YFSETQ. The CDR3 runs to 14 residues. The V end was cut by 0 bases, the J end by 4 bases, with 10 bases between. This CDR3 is CASSLAGHSYGYTF. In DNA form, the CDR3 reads TGCGCCAGCAGCTTGGCGGGACATTCCTATGGCTACACCTTC.

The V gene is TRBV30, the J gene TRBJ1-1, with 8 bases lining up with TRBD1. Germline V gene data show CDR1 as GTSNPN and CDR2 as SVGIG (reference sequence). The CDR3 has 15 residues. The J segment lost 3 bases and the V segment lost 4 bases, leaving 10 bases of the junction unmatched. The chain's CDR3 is CAWMVLTGAHTEAFF. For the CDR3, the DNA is TGTGCCTGGATGGTGTTGACAGGGGCCCACACTGAAGCTTTCTTT.